Listed here are 30 T cell receptor beta chains from one sample, sequenced in a study of cytomegalovirus exposure and HLA in healthy donors. Both 60 Vbeta primers and 13 Jbeta primers went into the PCR. The method was immunoSEQ multiplex PCR; TCRdb's version includes in-frame clones alone and lacks a portion of them. The sample shows some 170,000 clones, roughly 70% of them seen only once. Input material: PBMCs. The origin of the receptors is a male donor in good health and CMV-seronegative.

The chain recombines TRBV11-2 with TRBJ2-1; the match to TRBD2 covers 12 bases. J was trimmed by 12 bases and V by 5 bases; bases with no gene match: 8. The CDR3 sequence is 14 residues long. Germline values: CDR1 SGHAT, CDR2 FQNNGV. In DNA, the CDR3 is TGTGCCAGCAGCCGACTAGCGGGAGATATGGGGCAGTTCTTC. This encodes CASSRLAGDMGQFF.

This chain connects TRBV5-6 to TRBJ2-1; the D gene is possibly TRBD1 (5 bases). V lost 3 bases, J lost 10 bases, and 14 bases lay in between. The CDR3 consists of 13 residues. Germline V gene data show CDR1 as SGHDT and CDR2 as YYEEEE. CDR3 sequence: CASSSRQYGEQFF. The DNA of the CDR3 is TGTGCCAGCAGCTCTCGACAGTACGGGGAGCAGTTCTTC.

This clone was recorded once. The CDR3 nucleotides read TGTGCCAGCAGCTTAGTTTTAGCGGGGGGATACAATGAGCAGTTCTTC. Translation: CASSLVLAGGYNEQFF. V and J are TRBV11-3 and TRBJ2-1; TRBD2 aligns across 10 bases. CDR1 and CDR2 (germline): SGHNT, YENEEA. This CDR3 comprises 16 residues. The V and J ends lost 1 base and 4 bases, in that order; junction bases with no gene match: 4.

The chain is built from TRBV2 and TRBJ2-1; D may be TRBD1 (6 bases). This CDR3 spans 13 amino acids. Germline loops: CDR1 SNHLY, CDR2 FYNNEI. Deletions cut 7 bases from V and 5 bases from J, with 12 bases between. The CDR3 sequence: CASTTRGDNEQFF. CDR3 DNA: TGTGCCAGCACCACCAGGGGCGACAATGAGCAGTTCTTC.

The chain carries TRBV4-1 and TRBJ1-1; 10 bases map to TRBD1. The germline CDR1 and CDR2 sequences are MGHRA and YSYEKL. The V and J ends lost 11 bases and 4 bases, in that order; junction bases with no gene match: 19. The CDR3 is 17 residues long. The CDR3 DNA reads as TGCGCCCTATTACTGGACGCCGGGACAGGGGAGGGCACTGAAGCTTTCTTT. Translation gives CALLLDAGTGEGTEAFF.

This clone was seen just once. V gene TRBV6-5 combines with J gene TRBJ1-1, with 7 bases identical to TRBD1. CDR1 and CDR2 (germline): MNHEY, SVGAGI. The CDR3 is made up of 15 amino acids. V lost 0 bases, J lost 1 base, and 2 bases stayed unmatched. This CDR3 reads CASSYSDRANTEAFF. DNA of the CDR3: TGTGCCAGCAGTTACTCTGACAGGGCGAACACTGAAGCTTTCTTT.

This clone was picked up a small number of times. V and J are TRBV28 and TRBJ2-3; tentatively, D is TRBD1 (8 bases). The germline V gene has CDR1 MDHEN and CDR2 SYDVKM. The CDR3 is made up of 15 amino acids. Deletions cut 5 bases from V and 6 bases from J, with 18 bases between. The CDR3: CASSAGDRPRDTQYF. The CDR3 nucleotides are TGTGCCAGCAGTGCGGGGGACAGGCCGCGGGATACGCAGTATTTT.

This clone was found a few times. The V gene is TRBV29-1, the J gene TRBJ1-2; 8 nucleotides align to TRBD1. The length of the CDR3 is 12 residues. Germline V gene lookup returns CDR1 SQVTM and CDR2 ANQGSEA. V lost 7 bases and J lost 4; bases outside the gene matches: 5. CDR3 DNA: TGCAGCGGGGGGACAGGAATCTATGGCTACACCTTC. Translated: CSGGTGIYGYTF.

This clone turned up a few times. This sample includes further DNA sequences coding for the same CDR3. The chain couples TRBV6-5 to TRBJ1-5; no definite D call. Per the germline V gene, CDR1 is MNHEY and CDR2 is SVGAGI. Trimming stripped 2 bases from V and 5 bases from J, with 7 bases between. The CDR3 runs to 13 residues. CDR3 residues: CASSYGLDQPQHF. CDR3 nucleotides: TGTGCCAGCAGTTACGGGCTTGATCAGCCCCAGCATTTT.

The rearrangement uses TRBV30 and TRBJ2-4; D is perhaps TRBD1 (5 bases). This CDR3 region has 14 residues. V was trimmed by 4 bases and J by 8 bases, leaving 18 bases between them. Germline values: CDR1 GTSNPN, CDR2 SVGIG (reference sequence). CDR3 bases: TGTGCCTGGAACCCCGCAGGACACGTCGACATTCAGTACTTC. This translates into CAWNPAGHVDIQYF.

As to this clone: The same CDR3 can be traced to other DNA sequences in this sample. The rearrangement joins TRBV10-3 to TRBJ2-1, with 11 nucleotides matching TRBD2. V lost 10 bases to trimming and J lost 3 bases; unmatched junction nucleotides: 2. CDR1 and CDR2 from the germline V gene are ENHRY and SYGVKD. The CDR3 spans 13 residues. The DNA of the CDR3 is TGTGCCACACTAGCGGGGGACTACAATGAGCAGTTCTTC. Residues: CATLAGDYNEQFF.

This clone has more than one count but fewer than ten. The rearrangement uses TRBV27 and TRBJ2-2; 10 nucleotides match TRBD2. The V segment lost 9 bases and the J segment 6 bases; nucleotides outside the gene matches: 7. This CDR3 has 14 amino acids. Germline CDR1 and CDR2: MNHEY and SMNVEV (reference sequence). CDR3 region: CASFASGSPGELFF. Here the CDR3 DNA reads TGTGCCAGTTTTGCTAGCGGGAGCCCCGGGGAGCTGTTTTTT.

The J gene is TRBJ1-5, the V gene TRBV4-2; D gene unclear. Germline lookup yields CDR1 LGHNA and CDR2 YNFKEQ. The germline V and J ends were trimmed by 0 bases and 9 bases, with 9 bases remaining between them. There are 13 residues in the CDR3. The chain's CDR3 is CASSQEIERPQHF. In DNA form, the CDR3 reads TGTGCCAGCAGCCAAGAAATAGAGCGGCCCCAGCATTTT.

The gene calls are TRBV28 and TRBJ1-6; TRBD1 matches at 10 bases. V was pared by 5 bases and J by 8 bases, with 6 bases of the junction left unmatched. Germline V gene data show CDR1 as MDHEN and CDR2 as SYDVKM. The CDR3 length is 15 residues. The CDR3, as DNA: TGTGCCAGCAGTCCGCCGGGACAGGGGTATTCACCCCTCCACTTT. Translation: CASSPPGQGYSPLHF.

The chain carries TRBV28 and TRBJ2-3; D is uncertain. This CDR3 contains 14 residues. The V and J ends lost 8 bases and 0 bases respectively, with 12 bases between them. Looked up from germline, CDR1 is MDHEN and CDR2 is SYDVKM. Here the CDR3 DNA reads TGTGCCAGCTCGGAGATGCCTAGCACAGATACGCAGTATTTT. Translating gives CASSEMPSTDTQYF.

This chain uses TRBV7-6 with TRBJ2-1; D is unclear. Germline assignment: CDR1 SGHVS and CDR2 FNYEAQ. The CDR3 covers 15 residues. V lost 5 bases to trimming and J lost 9 bases, with 20 bases between them. The CDR3 DNA follows: TGTGCCAGCAGCCCAAGGAGTGAGGTATATAGTGAGCAGTTCTTC. The encoded protein is CASSPRSEVYSEQFF.

The rearrangement joins TRBV10-3 to TRBJ2-5, with D possibly being TRBD1 (5 bases). Near its end, the DNA agrees better with TRBJ2-7, so the J call may be wrong. The CDR3 has 12 residues. The germline CDR1 and CDR2 sequences are ENHRY and SYGVKD. As DNA, the CDR3 is TGTGCCATCAGCGACAGCTCCTACGAGCAGTACTTC. Encoded protein: CAISDSSYEQYF.

The chain uses TRBV5-1 and TRBJ2-7, with TRBD1 matching over 9 bases. The V and J ends lost 2 bases and 1 base, in that order; junction bases with no gene match: 4. The CDR3 is 15 residues long. Germline V lookup: CDR1 SGHRS, CDR2 YFSETQ. As DNA, the CDR3 is TGCGCCAGCAGCTTCTCCGGGACAGGGTCCTACGAGCAGTACTTC. Amino acids: CASSFSGTGSYEQYF.

V and J are TRBV5-1 and TRBJ2-2, with TRBD1 matching over 7 bases. The V gene's germline CDR1 is SGHRS and CDR2 YFSETQ. The V gene end was trimmed by 4 bases and the J gene end by 6 bases; junction bases not matched to a gene: 0. The CDR3 contains 12 residues. CDR3 amino acids: CASSQGAGELFF. The CDR3 bases are TGCGCCAGCAGCCAGGGGGCCGGGGAGCTGTTTTTT.

The chain joins TRBV29-1 to TRBJ1-1; D is unresolved. Trimming cost V 3 bases and J 2 bases, with 7 bases left between them. CDR1 is SQVTM and CDR2 is ANQGSEA in the germline V gene. This CDR3 contains 12 residues. In DNA, the CDR3 is TGCAGCGTTGATGGCCGAAACACTGAAGCTTTCTTT. Translation: CSVDGRNTEAFF.

This clone was detected only once. This rearrangement joins TRBV30 to TRBJ1-3; D is unresolved. Germline V lookup: CDR1 GTSNPN, CDR2 SVGIG (reference sequence). V lost 2 bases and J 0 bases, leaving 11 bases between the germline ends. The CDR3 has 15 residues. CDR3 residues: CAWSPPQSSGNTIYF. For the CDR3, the DNA is TGTGCCTGGAGTCCTCCACAGAGCTCTGGAAACACCATATATTTT.

The V call is TRBV6-5, the J call TRBJ1-1; 12 nucleotides line up with TRBD1. The length of the CDR3 is 15 residues. Trimming at V came to 6 bases and at J to 11 bases, leaving 13 bases not matched to a gene. Germline loops: CDR1 MNHEY, CDR2 SVGAGI. This CDR3 reads CASRTGGQGATDAFF. The DNA of the CDR3 is TGTGCCAGCAGAACGGGGGGACAGGGGGCGACGGATGCTTTCTTT.

The J gene is TRBJ2-1, the V gene TRBV7-9; maybe TRBD2 (6 bases). Germline V lookup: CDR1 SEHNR, CDR2 FQNEAQ (reference sequence). Trimming took off 4 bases at V and 10 bases at J, with 11 bases between the two ends. The CDR3 is made up of 12 amino acids. In DNA, the CDR3 is TGTGCCAGCAGCTCGGGACTCTACGAGCAGTTCTTC. Its translation: CASSSGLYEQFF.

The chain recombines TRBV6-1 with TRBJ1-6; 7 bases are a match to TRBD1. The V gene end was trimmed by 4 bases and the J gene end by 0 bases; junction bases not matched to a gene: 15. Per the germline V gene, CDR1 is MNHNS and CDR2 is SASEGT. The CDR3 runs to 20 residues. The chain's CDR3 is CASSAAGGSRGSSYNSPLHF. The DNA of the CDR3 is TGTGCCAGCAGTGCCGCAGGGGGATCAAGGGGAAGCTCCTATAATTCACCCCTCCACTTT.

The chain links TRBV6-5 to TRBJ2-7, with 10 bases matching TRBD1. CDR1 MNHEY and CDR2 SVGAGI come from the germline V gene. V shed 3 bases, J shed 6 bases, and the junction held 5 bases outside the gene matches. The CDR3 contains 14 residues. CDR3 region: CASSYGQGGIEQYF. In DNA form, the CDR3 reads TGTGCCAGCAGTTATGGACAGGGGGGGATCGAGCAGTACTTC.

J is TRBJ1-1 and V is TRBV27; no reliable D call. The CDR3 runs to 15 residues. Looked up from germline, CDR1 is MNHEY and CDR2 is SMNVEV (reference sequence). V lost 3 bases to trimming and J lost 0 bases, with 11 bases between them. CDR3 loop: CASSFYGSMNTEAFF. DNA of the CDR3: TGTGCCAGCAGTTTTTACGGGTCTATGAACACTGAAGCTTTCTTT.

V usage is TRBV6-6 and J usage is TRBJ2-7, with D perhaps TRBD2 (5 bases). This CDR3 comprises 15 residues. CDR1 and CDR2 (germline): MNHNY, SVGAGI (reference sequence). V lost 6 bases to trimming and J lost 6 bases, with 21 bases between them. CDR3 in DNA: TGTGCCAGCAGCGCGAGTCGAGGGAATGTCGGCGAGCAGTACTTC. Translation gives CASSASRGNVGEQYF.

J is TRBJ2-3 and V is TRBV29-1, with 14 bases that match TRBD2. Per the germline V gene, CDR1 is SQVTM and CDR2 is ANQGSEA. Unmatched junction bases numbered 6, after V lost 5 bases and J lost 5 bases. The CDR3 totals 15 residues. The CDR3 loop is CSVRGLAGVVDTQYF. CDR3 DNA sequence: TGCAGCGTTCGGGGACTAGCGGGAGTAGTAGATACGCAGTATTTT.

This chain links TRBV6-1 with TRBJ2-7; 7 nucleotides agree with TRBD2. The CDR3 contains 14 residues. V was clipped by 4 bases and J by 5 bases; unmatched bases: 8. Germline lookup yields CDR1 MNHNS and CDR2 SASEGT. The CDR3 here is CASSAPGGRNEQYF. In DNA form, the CDR3 reads TGTGCCAGCAGTGCGCCGGGGGGTAGGAACGAGCAGTACTTC.

A note on this clone: Other DNA variants within this sample encode the same CDR3. The chain couples TRBV7-9 to TRBJ2-1; D is unresolved. Germline V CDR1 and CDR2: SEHNR, FQNEAQ (reference sequence). This CDR3 contains 15 residues. Trimming removed 3 bases from V and 0 bases from J, with 9 bases in between. The CDR3 sequence: CASSFRGSSYNEQFF. CDR3 coding DNA: TGTGCCAGCAGCTTCCGAGGCAGCTCCTACAATGAGCAGTTCTTC.